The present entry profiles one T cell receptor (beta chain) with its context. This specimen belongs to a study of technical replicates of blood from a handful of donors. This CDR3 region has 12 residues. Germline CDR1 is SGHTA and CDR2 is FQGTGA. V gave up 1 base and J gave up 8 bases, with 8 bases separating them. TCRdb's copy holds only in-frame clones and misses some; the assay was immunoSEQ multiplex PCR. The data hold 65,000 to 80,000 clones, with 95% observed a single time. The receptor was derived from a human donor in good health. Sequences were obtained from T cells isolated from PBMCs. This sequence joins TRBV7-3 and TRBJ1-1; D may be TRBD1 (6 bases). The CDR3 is CASSLIQGEAFF. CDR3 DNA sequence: TGTGCCAGCAGCTTAATACAGGGAGAAGCTTTCTTT.